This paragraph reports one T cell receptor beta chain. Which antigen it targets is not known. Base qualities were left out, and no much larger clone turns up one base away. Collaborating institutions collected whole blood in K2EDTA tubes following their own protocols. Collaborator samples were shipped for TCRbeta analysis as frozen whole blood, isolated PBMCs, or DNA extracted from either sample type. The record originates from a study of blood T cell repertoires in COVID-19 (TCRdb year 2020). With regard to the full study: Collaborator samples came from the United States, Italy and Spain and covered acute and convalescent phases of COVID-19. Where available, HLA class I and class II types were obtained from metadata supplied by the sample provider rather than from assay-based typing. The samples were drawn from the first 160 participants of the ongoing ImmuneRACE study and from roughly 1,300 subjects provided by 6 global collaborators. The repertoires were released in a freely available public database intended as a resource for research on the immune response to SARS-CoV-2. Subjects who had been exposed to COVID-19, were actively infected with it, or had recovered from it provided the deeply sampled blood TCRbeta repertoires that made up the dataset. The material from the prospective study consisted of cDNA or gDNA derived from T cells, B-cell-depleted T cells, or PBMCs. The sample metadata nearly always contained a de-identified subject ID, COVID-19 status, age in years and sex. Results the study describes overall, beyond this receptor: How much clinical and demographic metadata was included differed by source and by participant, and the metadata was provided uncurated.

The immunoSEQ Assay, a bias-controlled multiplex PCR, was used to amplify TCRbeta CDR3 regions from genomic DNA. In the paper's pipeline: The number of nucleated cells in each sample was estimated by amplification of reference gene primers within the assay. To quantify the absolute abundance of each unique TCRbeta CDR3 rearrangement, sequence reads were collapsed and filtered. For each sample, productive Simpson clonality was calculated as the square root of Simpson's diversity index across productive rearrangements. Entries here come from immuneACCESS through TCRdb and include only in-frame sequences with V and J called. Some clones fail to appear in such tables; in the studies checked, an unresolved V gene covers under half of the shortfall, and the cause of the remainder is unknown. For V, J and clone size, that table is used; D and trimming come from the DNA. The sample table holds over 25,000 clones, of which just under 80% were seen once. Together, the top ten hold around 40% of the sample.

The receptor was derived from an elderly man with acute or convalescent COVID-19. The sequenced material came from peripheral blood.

The sequenced DNA: TGTGCCAGCAGCTTAGTCCGGTCCCAACCTTATGGCTACACCTTC. Translated, it gives CASSLVRSQPYGYTF. This sequence uses TRBV7-2 and TRBJ1-2; there is no confident call for the D gene. Reading the germline V gene gives CDR1 SGHTA and CDR2 FQGNSA. From the cysteine through the phenylalanine, the CDR3 covers 15 amino acids. Only the CDR3 DNA is retained, 45 bases long and in frame from the first base. V is clipped by 1 base and J by 5 bases, and the sequence between their germline boundaries is 14 bases long.